One sample yielded the 9 T cell receptor beta chains listed below, sequenced in a study of blood T cell repertoires in COVID-19. Some clones are missing from TCRdb's copy, which holds only in-frame ones; the method was immunoSEQ multiplex PCR. The data contain roughly 270,000 clones, 82% of them singletons. Material: PBMCs or T cells enriched from blood (not recorded which). The receptors come from a man between 40 and 49 years old who had been exposed to COVID-19.

A single count supports this clone. This chain uses TRBV19 with TRBJ2-3; no firm D call. The germline V gene has CDR1 LNHDA and CDR2 SQIVND (reference sequence). This CDR3 contains 12 residues. Trimming removed 6 bases at V and 1 base at J, with 5 bases between. The CDR3 sequence is CASSWRTDTQYF. CDR3 in DNA: TGTGCCAGTAGCTGGCGCACAGATACGCAGTATTTT.

This chain joins TRBV15 and TRBJ2-1; 8 bases are shared with TRBD2. The CDR3 has 14 residues. From germline, CDR1 is LNHNV and CDR2 YYDKDF (reference sequence). Here the CDR3 DNA reads TGTGCTACGAAAGCGGGGGCATCCTACAATGAGCAGTTCTTC. Translated, it gives CATKAGASYNEQFF.

This clone was seen repeatedly, ten times or more. As DNA, the CDR3 is TGTGCCAGTCTTCCACGCCGAGTACGGGACAGGGGCGAGCAGTACTTC. Encoded protein: CASLPRRVRDRGEQYF. The chain combines TRBV7-8 with TRBJ2-7, with 10 nucleotides matching TRBD1. In germline, CDR1 is SGHVS, CDR2 FQNEAQ. This CDR3 comprises 16 residues. V dropped 9 bases and J dropped 6; count of bases not matched to a gene: 17.

The chain carries TRBV4-1 and TRBJ2-1, with 8 bases identical to TRBD2. V was pared by 1 base and J by 6 bases, with 8 bases of the junction left unmatched. Germline V gene sequence: CDR1 MGHRA, CDR2 YSYEKL. The CDR3 sequence is 16 residues long. The CDR3 sequence: CASSQVAGWGPNEQFF. The CDR3 coding sequence is TGCGCCAGCAGCCAAGTAGCGGGGTGGGGGCCCAATGAGCAGTTCTTC.

This rearrangement joins TRBV2 to TRBJ2-7; 8 nucleotides agree with TRBD1. Germline CDR1 and CDR2: SNHLY and FYNNEI. CDR3 length equals 16 residues. V shed 3 bases and J 0 bases; nucleotides not matched to a gene: 7. The CDR3 DNA sequence: TGTGCCAGCAGTGATATTAACAGGGGGTACTCCTACGAGCAGTACTTC. The encoded protein is CASSDINRGYSYEQYF.

This chain joins TRBV5-8 and TRBJ2-6; D possibly corresponds to TRBD1 (5 bases). Per germline, CDR1 SGHTS and CDR2 YDEGEE. The V and J ends lost 0 bases and 0 bases respectively, with 10 bases between them. The CDR3 loop spans 17 amino acids. CDR3 nucleotides: TGTGCCAGCAGCTTGGCCGTTGGGGCCTCTGGGGCCAACGTCCTGACTTTC. Translated: CASSLAVGASGANVLTF.

The chain combines TRBV5-1 with TRBJ1-2, with 7 positions matching TRBD1. The CDR3 contains 13 residues. Trimming took 2 bases from V and 4 from J; bases not matched to a gene: 2. Germline CDR1 is SGHRS and CDR2 is YFSETQ. The CDR3 DNA reads TGCGCCAGCAGCTTCGGGACAGCCTATGGCTACACCTTC. This sequence encodes CASSFGTAYGYTF.

The gene calls are TRBV6-5 and TRBJ2-7; the D gene is possibly TRBD2 (6 bases). V shed 6 bases and J shed 3 bases, with 12 bases lying between them. This CDR3 is 13 amino acids long. The germline gives CDR1 MNHEY, CDR2 SVGAGI. The CDR3 DNA reads TGTGCCAGCAGCCAGGGACTGGACTACGAGCAGTACTTC. Its protein is CASSQGLDYEQYF.

The J gene is TRBJ2-1, the V gene TRBV2; D is possibly TRBD2 (6 bases). Trimming pared 8 bases from V and 7 bases from J, leaving 15 bases between. The CDR3 covers 13 residues. From germline, CDR1 is SNHLY and CDR2 FYNNEI. CDR3 sequence reads: CASSREPYNEQFF. In DNA form, the CDR3 reads TGTGCCAGCTCCCGGGAGCCGTATAATGAGCAGTTCTTC.